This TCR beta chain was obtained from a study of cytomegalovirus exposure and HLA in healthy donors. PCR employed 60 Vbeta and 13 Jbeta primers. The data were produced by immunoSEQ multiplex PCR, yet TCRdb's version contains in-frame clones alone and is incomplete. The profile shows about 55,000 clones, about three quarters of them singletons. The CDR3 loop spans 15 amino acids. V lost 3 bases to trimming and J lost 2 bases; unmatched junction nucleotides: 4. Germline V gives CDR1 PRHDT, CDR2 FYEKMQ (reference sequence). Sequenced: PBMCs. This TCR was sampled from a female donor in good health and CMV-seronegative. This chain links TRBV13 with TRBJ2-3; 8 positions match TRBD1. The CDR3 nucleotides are TGTGCCAGCAGCTTGGGACAGGTATACACAGATACGCAGTATTTT. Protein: CASSLGQVYTDTQYF.